These 24 T cell receptor beta chains were all obtained from the same sample, sequenced in a study of beta chain features in type 1 diabetes. Isolated RNA was reverse transcribed in full, so expressed TCRB transcripts were sequenced. TCRdb's table, derived via immunoSEQ multiplex PCR, lists solely in-frame clones and lacks some. The table includes about 360,000 clones, roughly 12% detected once. Specimen: naive CD4+ T cells from blood. The receptors stem from a man aged 18 to 29 in good health.

The chain employs TRBV29-1 and TRBJ1-1, with 9 nucleotides matching TRBD1. V gave up 6 bases and J gave up 0 bases; unmatched junction bases: 5. The CDR3 totals 14 residues. The germline gives CDR1 SQVTM, CDR2 ANQGSEA. The chain's CDR3 is CSVPQGALNTEAFF. CDR3 coding DNA: TGCAGCGTCCCACAGGGGGCTCTGAACACTGAAGCTTTCTTT.

J is TRBJ2-4 and V is TRBV28; TRBD1 agrees at 7 bases. The ends lost 6 bases at V and 0 bases at J; junction bases unmatched: 5. The CDR3 consists of 15 residues. In germline, CDR1 is MDHEN, CDR2 SYDVKM. The CDR3 nucleotides read TGTGCCAGCAGCTCCGACAGGGTAGCCAAAAACATTCAGTACTTC. Residues: CASSSDRVAKNIQYF. Based on the CDR3 plus reference TRBV28 and TRBJ2-4, the full variable domain is DVKVTQSSRYLVKRTGEKVFLECVQDMDHENMFWYRQDPGLGLRLIYFSYDVKMKEKGDIPEGYSVSREKKERFSLILESASTNQTSMYLCASSSDRVAKNIQYFGAGTRLSVL.

The chain is built from TRBV14 and TRBJ2-6; TRBD2 aligns across 12 bases. V was pared by 5 bases and J by 2 bases, with 7 bases of the junction left unmatched. Germline CDR1 SGHDN, CDR2 FVKESK. The CDR3 sequence is 18 residues long. The CDR3 sequence: CASSARLAGEAGANVLTF. CDR3 bases: TGTGCCAGCAGCGCCCGACTAGCGGGAGAGGCTGGGGCCAACGTCCTGACTTTC.

The CDR3 bases are TGTGCCAGCAGCCCACGGGGTTACGAGCAGTACTTC. As protein: CASSPRGYEQYF. The rearrangement links TRBV7-9 to TRBJ2-7; D possibly corresponds to TRBD2 (5 bases). This CDR3 is 12 amino acids long. V gave up 5 bases and J gave up 4 bases, with 9 bases separating them. CDR1 is SEHNR, CDR2 FQNEAQ, per germline (reference sequence).

This chain joins TRBV18 and TRBJ1-6; 7 bases agree with TRBD1. This CDR3 has 17 residues. Germline CDR1 is KGHSH and CDR2 is LQKENI. V was clipped by 5 bases and J by 5 bases; unmatched bases: 12. The CDR3 coding sequence is TGTGCCAGCTCATTCCAATTCGGGACAGTGGATAATTCACCCCTCCACTTT. Protein: CASSFQFGTVDNSPLHF.

The J gene is TRBJ2-7, the V gene TRBV28, with a tentative D call TRBD2 (5 bases). V lost 7 bases, J lost 3 bases, and 22 bases lay in between. The CDR3 is 16 amino acids. Germline CDR1 and CDR2: MDHEN and SYDVKM. Here the CDR3 DNA reads TGTGCCAGCACGAATGGCCCAGCGGCTAAGCTCTACGAGCAGTACTTC. Amino acids: CASTNGPAAKLYEQYF.

The chain uses TRBV4-3 and TRBJ2-7; D is perhaps TRBD2 (6 bases). This CDR3 spans 17 amino acids. Germline V lookup: CDR1 LGHNA, CDR2 YSLEER. V lost 3 bases, J lost 1 base, and 19 bases lay in between. In DNA, the CDR3 is TGCGCCAGCAGCCACTCGTTAACAGGCGGAGGGTCCTACGAGCAGTACTTC. It encodes CASSHSLTGGGSYEQYF.

This clone occurred a few times. The chain couples TRBV4-3 to TRBJ1-2; D gene ambiguous. Between the trimmed V and J ends, which lost 0 bases and 4 bases, there was a span of 12 bases. The germline gives CDR1 LGHNA, CDR2 YSLEER. The CDR3 runs to 15 residues. Written as DNA, the CDR3 is TGCGCCAGCAGCCAAGATAAGGAGATAGGCTATGGCTACACCTTC. It codes for CASSQDKEIGYGYTF.

This clone appeared a few times. This rearrangement joins TRBV30 to TRBJ1-2; D gene unclear. The germline V gene has CDR1 GTSNPN and CDR2 SVGIG (reference sequence). Trimming removed 1 base from V and 2 bases from J, with 17 bases in between. The CDR3 length is 16 residues. CDR3 amino acids: CAWSADGGEQNYGYTF. The CDR3 DNA sequence: TGTGCCTGGAGTGCCGACGGCGGGGAGCAAAACTATGGCTACACCTTC.

This clone was counted between two and nine times. The genes are TRBV10-3 and TRBJ2-3, with a weak D call TRBD2 (5 bases). Germline V CDR1 and CDR2: ENHRY, SYGVKD. V was cut by 8 bases and J by 5 bases, with 11 bases left in between. This CDR3 is built from 12 residues. The CDR3 is CAISEGGDTQYF. CDR3 DNA: TGTGCCATCTCCGAGGGTGGAGATACGCAGTATTTT.

The gene calls are TRBV4-3 and TRBJ2-1; possible D gene TRBD2, 6 bases. CDR1 is LGHNA, CDR2 YSLEER, per germline. V was cut by 2 bases and J by 5 bases, with 10 bases left in between. CDR3 length: 14 amino acids. The CDR3 nucleotides read TGCGCCAGCAGCCAATTGACTAGGGACAATGAGCAGTTCTTC. Translating it yields CASSQLTRDNEQFF.

This clone was observed a few times. The rearrangement uses TRBV7-3 and TRBJ2-7, with D possibly being TRBD2 (7 bases). V was cut by 5 bases and J by 4 bases, with 15 bases left in between. This CDR3 contains 14 residues. Looked up from germline, CDR1 is SGHTA and CDR2 is FQGTGA. The CDR3 sequence: CASSQRGGGYEQYF. DNA for the CDR3: TGTGCCAGCAGCCAAAGGGGAGGGGGATACGAGCAGTACTTC.

The CDR3 protein is CASSFTGGKTQYF. Written as DNA, the CDR3 is TGTGCCAGCAGCTTTACAGGGGGAAAGACCCAGTACTTC. V gene TRBV7-2 combines with J gene TRBJ2-5, with 8 positions matching TRBD1. Germline V gene lookup returns CDR1 SGHTA and CDR2 FQGNSA. The CDR3 is made up of 13 amino acids. V shed 3 bases, J shed 6 bases, and the junction held 3 bases outside the gene matches.

This clone has only a few counts. This chain uses TRBV27 with TRBJ1-5; D is uncertain. With 5 bases removed from V and 0 bases from J, the gap between germline ends came to 11 bases. Per germline, CDR1 MNHEY and CDR2 SMNVEV (reference sequence). The CDR3 is 15 residues long. The CDR3 DNA is TGTGCCAGCAGTCAAATCAGTAATAGCAATCAGCCCCAGCATTTT. This encodes CASSQISNSNQPQHF.

The rearrangement joins TRBV6-5 to TRBJ2-2; TRBD1 matches at 9 bases. There are 15 residues in the CDR3. V gave up 4 bases and J gave up 6 bases; unmatched junction bases: 6. Germline CDR1 is MNHEY and CDR2 is SVGAGI. This chain's CDR3 is CASSFRQGGSGELFF. CDR3 DNA sequence: TGTGCCAGCAGTTTTAGACAGGGGGGGTCCGGGGAGCTGTTTTTT.

The chain joins TRBV19 to TRBJ2-3, with a tentative D call TRBD2 (6 bases). This CDR3 spans 15 amino acids. CDR1 is LNHDA and CDR2 is SQIVND in the germline V gene (reference sequence). V lost 8 bases and J lost 0, with 15 bases in between. The CDR3 sequence is CASSGLGTSTDTQYF. CDR3 in DNA: TGTGCCAGTTCCGGACTGGGGACTAGCACAGATACGCAGTATTTT.

The chain is built from TRBV4-3 and TRBJ2-3; 9 bases are shared with TRBD2. CDR1 and CDR2 from the germline V gene are LGHNA and YSLEER. This CDR3 spans 15 amino acids. J was trimmed by 4 bases and V by 1 base; bases with no gene match: 3. CDR3 amino acids: CASSQGGRAADTQYF. The CDR3 nucleotides read TGCGCCAGCAGCCAAGGCGGGAGGGCCGCAGATACGCAGTATTTT.

V and J are TRBV30 and TRBJ2-2; D not resolved. The V gene's germline CDR1 is GTSNPN and CDR2 SVGIG (reference sequence). Trimming removed 7 bases from V and 5 bases from J, with 8 bases in between. The CDR3 extends over 11 amino acids. The CDR3 reads CAYQRTGELFF. The CDR3 DNA is TGTGCCTACCAGAGGACCGGGGAGCTGTTTTTT.

This sequence joins TRBV5-4 and TRBJ2-5, with D possibly being TRBD2 (7 bases). Per the germline V gene, CDR1 is SGHNT and CDR2 is YYREEE (reference sequence). CDR3 length equals 15 residues. V was trimmed by 6 bases and J by 6 bases, leaving 21 bases between them. CDR3: CASIEGPEGGKTQYF. The CDR3 nucleotides are TGTGCCAGCATCGAAGGTCCGGAGGGGGGGAAGACCCAGTACTTC.

The chain uses TRBV5-1 and TRBJ2-3, with 10 nucleotides matching TRBD2. Germline CDR1 and CDR2: SGHRS and YFSETQ. Trimming cost V 3 bases and J 4 bases; bases outside gene matches: 5. This CDR3 contains 15 residues. DNA for the CDR3: TGCGCCAGCAGCTCAAGCGGGAGGGTCCCAGATACGCAGTATTTT. Encoded protein: CASSSSGRVPDTQYF.

In its sample, this clone was seen a few times. The chain carries TRBV4-2 and TRBJ1-1, with D unclear. The CDR3 has 15 residues. The germline V and J ends were trimmed by 1 base and 3 bases, with 12 bases remaining between them. CDR1 is LGHNA and CDR2 is YNFKEQ in the germline V gene. Here the CDR3 DNA reads TGTGCCAGCAGCCAAGTTTGGCTGCCACACACTGAAGCTTTCTTT. As protein: CASSQVWLPHTEAFF.

V is TRBV5-6 and J is TRBJ2-3; TRBD1 might be the D (6 bases). This CDR3 has 15 residues. Germline CDR1 is SGHDT and CDR2 is YYEEEE. Trimming took off 5 bases at V and 2 bases at J, with 15 bases between the two ends. CDR3 residues: CASRSPRDNTDTQYF. Here the CDR3 DNA reads TGTGCCAGCAGGTCTCCTCGGGACAACACAGATACGCAGTATTTT.

This clone was seen more than once but under ten times. V usage is TRBV28 and J usage is TRBJ1-2; possibly TRBD1 for D (5 bases). The CDR3 totals 12 residues. V was trimmed by 5 bases and J by 4 bases, leaving 8 bases between them. Germline loops: CDR1 MDHEN, CDR2 SYDVKM. CDR3 in amino acids: CASSPTAYGYTF. CDR3 nucleotides: TGTGCCAGCAGTCCGACAGCCTATGGCTACACCTTC.

This clone has a handful of counts. The V and J genes are TRBV11-2 and TRBJ2-2; D is uncertain. Trimming shortened V by 7 bases and J by 2 bases, and 11 bases separated the two germline ends. This CDR3 spans 14 amino acids. Per the germline V gene, CDR1 is SGHAT and CDR2 is FQNNGV. CDR3 nucleotides: TGTGCCAGCATCAAAACTCCTAACACCGGGGAGCTGTTTTTT. Its translation is CASIKTPNTGELFF.